This T cell receptor (beta chain) was profiled in a study of cytomegalovirus exposure and HLA in healthy donors. Details on this clone: Its antigen is not known.

The ends were cut back, 5 bases at V and 5 bases at J, with 15 bases in the middle. Per the germline V gene, CDR1 is MNHNY and CDR2 is SVGAGI (reference sequence). The CDR3 covers 14 residues. Primers: 60 Vbeta forward and 13 Jbeta reverse. Measured with immunoSEQ multiplex PCR; TCRdb has only the in-frame clones, and not every one. The table shows approximately 150,000 clones, with around 80% occurring only once. The study's findings and limits: Later genetic work tied a missense DCLRE1C variant to beta-chain V and J trimming. Earlier analysis found most TCR beta V segments productive about 90% or about 30% of the time. A list of 150 to 200 TCR beta chains associated with cytomegalovirus was given. Among TCR sequences, most were rare, though some public TCRs appeared in many donors.

Sequencing was done on a sample of PBMCs. This receptor was identified in a human donor in good health. The chain recombines TRBV6-6 with TRBJ1-1; tentative D call: TRBD1 (6 bases). The CDR3 DNA reads as TGTGCCAGCAGTGCCACAGGGTTCGGTACTGAAGCTTTCTTT. Amino acid sequence: CASSATGFGTEAFF.